Following are 8 T cell receptor beta chains from one sample sequenced in a study of cytomegalovirus exposure and HLA in healthy donors. Researchers ran the PCR with 60 Vbeta and 13 Jbeta primers. Here immunoSEQ multiplex PCR was the method, and the copy in TCRdb shows in-frame clones only, minus some. The sample has around 85,000 clones, approximately 69% seen once. Sequenced material: PBMCs. Receptors were obtained from a man aged 25-45 years in good health and CMV-seropositive.

CDR3 amino acids: CATSLSTEQYF. CDR3 nucleotide sequence: TGTGCCACCAGCCTTAGCACCGAGCAGTACTTC. This sequence joins TRBV15 and TRBJ2-7; no clear D gene. The CDR3 spans 11 residues. V shed 5 bases and J shed 6 bases, with 8 bases lying between them. Per the germline V gene, CDR1 is LNHNV and CDR2 is YYDKDF (reference sequence).

This sequence joins TRBV28 and TRBJ2-5; possible D gene TRBD2, 6 bases. V was pared by 2 bases and J by 7 bases, with 8 bases between. CDR3 length equals 12 residues. Per the germline V gene, CDR1 is MDHEN and CDR2 is SYDVKM. The CDR3 region is CASSLNGRTQYF. The CDR3 DNA is TGTGCCAGCAGTTTAAACGGGAGGACCCAGTACTTC.

V gene TRBV7-2 combines with J gene TRBJ1-1; D is unresolved. V was clipped by 3 bases and J by 6 bases, with 11 bases between them. The CDR3 runs 13 residues. Germline CDR1 and CDR2: SGHTA and FQGNSA. The CDR3 coding sequence is TGTGCCAGCAGCTTCACAGTGCTGGCTGAAGCTTTCTTT. This codes for CASSFTVLAEAFF. Full variable domain (missing parts from reference TRBV7-2 and TRBJ1-1): GAGVSQSPSNKVTEKGKDVELRCDPISGHTALYWYRQSLGQGLEFLIYFQGNSAPDKSGLPSDRFSAERTGGSVSTLTIQRTQQEDSAVYLCASSFTVLAEAFFGQGTRLTVV.

J is TRBJ2-3 and V is TRBV14; no definite D call. Trimming removed 3 bases at V and 4 bases at J, with 8 bases between. Germline CDR1 and CDR2: SGHDN and FVKESK. The CDR3 length is 13 residues. The CDR3, as DNA: TGTGCCAGCAGCCATCTGGGCCCAGATACGCAGTATTTT. Its protein product is CASSHLGPDTQYF. Full variable domain (outside the CDR3, taken from reference TRBV14 and TRBJ2-3): EAGVTQFPSHSVIEKGQTVTLRCDPISGHDNLYWYRRVMGKEIKFLLHFVKESKQDESGMPNNRFLAERTGGTYSTLKVQPAELEDSGVYFCASSHLGPDTQYFGPGTRLTVL.

This clone has more than one count but fewer than ten. This chain uses TRBV14 with TRBJ2-2, with D perhaps TRBD1 (6 bases). Trimming cost V 2 bases and J 1 base, with 11 bases left between them. CDR3 length equals 16 residues. From germline, CDR1 is SGHDN and CDR2 FVKESK. CDR3 sequence: CASSQNPGQNTGELFF. Here the CDR3 DNA reads TGTGCCAGCAGCCAAAATCCGGGACAGAACACCGGGGAGCTGTTTTTT.

The chain employs TRBV7-8 and TRBJ2-1; TRBD2 is a possible D gene (6 bases). Germline CDR1 and CDR2: SGHVS and FQNEAQ. The CDR3 contains 16 residues. Trimming cost V 1 base and J 5 bases, with 15 bases left between them. CDR3 sequence: CASSLERASADNEQFF. CDR3 nucleotides: TGTGCCAGCAGCTTAGAGAGGGCTAGCGCCGACAATGAGCAGTTCTTC.

The CDR3 spells CASSPGTSGRSDTQYF. The CDR3 DNA reads TGTGCCAGCTCACCAGGTACTAGCGGGAGATCAGATACGCAGTATTTT. The chain uses TRBV18 and TRBJ2-3, with 11 bases identical to TRBD2. Germline CDR1 KGHSH, CDR2 LQKENI. The junction had 5 bases not matched to a gene; V was cut back by 2 bases and J by 4 bases. This CDR3 has 16 amino acids.

V gene TRBV10-1 combines with J gene TRBJ1-2, with TRBD1 matching 10 bases. The ends lost 6 bases at V and 7 bases at J; junction bases unmatched: 5. Per germline, CDR1 WNHNN and CDR2 SYGVQD (reference sequence). The CDR3 runs to 13 residues. CDR3 residues: CASSPGQGGGYTF. For the CDR3, the DNA is TGCGCCAGCAGCCCAGGACAGGGGGGTGGCTACACCTTC.